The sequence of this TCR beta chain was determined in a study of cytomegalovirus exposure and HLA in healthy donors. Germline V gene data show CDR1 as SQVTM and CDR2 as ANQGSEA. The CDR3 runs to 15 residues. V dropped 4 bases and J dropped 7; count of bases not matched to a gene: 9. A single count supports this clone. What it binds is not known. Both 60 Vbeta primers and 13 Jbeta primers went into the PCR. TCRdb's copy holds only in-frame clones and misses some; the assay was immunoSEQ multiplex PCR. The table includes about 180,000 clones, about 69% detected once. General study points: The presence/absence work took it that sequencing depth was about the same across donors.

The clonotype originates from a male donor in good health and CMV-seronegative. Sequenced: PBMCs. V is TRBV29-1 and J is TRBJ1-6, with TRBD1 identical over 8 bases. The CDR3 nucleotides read TGCAGCGTTGGGACAGGGCCCCCAGGGAATTCACCCCTCCACTTT. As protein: CSVGTGPPGNSPLHF.